The 4 T cell receptor beta chains below were found in one sample sequenced in a study of tumor-infiltrating lymphocytes in primary liver carcinoma (dated by TCRdb to between 2016 and 2019). Sequenced using an Illumina HiSeq 2500. Using a constant-region primer and ProtoScript II reverse transcriptase, TCRbeta-specific cDNA was reverse-transcribed from approximately 0.5 ug total RNA. The TCRbeta libraries were prepared through three rounds of nested multiplex PCR following a slightly modified ARM-PCR procedure. Each of the first two PCR rounds ran for approximately 10 cycles using multiplex TRBV1-TRBV30 forward primers together with a Cbeta reverse primer. The public reads were reanalyzed by TCRdb: fastp trimming at Q25, MiXCR alignment, in-frame beta chains only. Under each unique CDR3 protein, matching rows form one entry showing the most common genes and DNA. The sample table records around 100,000 distinct CDR3 sequences; 55% to 70% of these occur just once. The top ten clones comprise 9.5% of the sample.

Without any cell sorting, total RNA and DNA were extracted together from around 20-30 mg of bulk tissue using the AllPrep DNA/RNA mini kit. The sample comprised liver tumor tissue from sampling region 5. This sample's cell subset or site label indicates: tumor region T5, tumor centre. The receptors here all came from a woman in her fifties or sixties with primary liver carcinoma and hepatitis B virus infection.

This clonotype was found many times. The genes are TRBV29-1 and TRBJ1-1; D gene unclear. The germline V gene encodes CDR1 SQVTM and CDR2 ANQGSEA. The CDR3 extends over 13 amino acids. The ends were cut back, 0 bases at V and 0 bases at J, with 5 bases in the middle. CDR3: CSVEEWLNTEAFF. The CDR3 DNA reads TGCAGCGTTGAAGAATGGTTGAACACTGAAGCTTTCTTT.

Worth noting for this clonotype: The junction does not match germline at one end; this may be a read error. CDR3 DNA: TGTCCCAGCAGTACGACTAGCGGGAGAAGTAATGAGCAGTTCTTC. This gives the protein CPSSTTSGRSNEQFF. The rearrangement links TRBV11-2 to TRBJ2-1; TRBD2 agrees at 12 bases. CDR1 SGHAT and CDR2 FQNNGV come from the germline V gene. The CDR3 covers 15 residues.

This clonotype was counted many times. V usage is TRBV6-5 and J usage is TRBJ2-2; the match to TRBD1 covers 11 bases. From germline, CDR1 is MNHEY and CDR2 SVGAGI. The CDR3 covers 16 residues. Losses at the gene ends were 6 bases for V and 5 bases for J; bases not matched to a gene: 8. The CDR3 coding sequence is TGTGCCAGCAGCCGGGACAGGGGGTTAGGAACCGGGGAGCTGTTTTTT. This gives the protein CASSRDRGLGTGELFF.

About this clonotype itself: Given a much more abundant clone one base away, this may be a read error. This chain uses TRBV7-9 with TRBJ2-3; 7 positions agree with TRBD2. From germline, CDR1 is SEHNR and CDR2 FQNEAQ (reference sequence). The CDR3 is made up of 15 amino acids. The CDR3 region has the DNA TGTCCCAGCAGCTTGTGGACTAGTCGCACAGATACGCAGTATTTT. Its translation: CPSSLWTSRTDTQYF.